The present TCR beta chain was sequenced within a study of T cells in women clearing cervical HPV infection. Dot-blot hybridization genotyped cervical HPV amplified with MY09/MY11 PCR. With regard to this clone: The read finishes 3 residues shy of the CDR3 end, and the germline J gene is used to complete it.

The data were produced by immunoSEQ multiplex PCR, yet TCRdb's version contains in-frame clones alone and is incomplete. The sample table sets out approximately 15,000 clones. With 3 bases clipped from V and 3 bases from J, the junction kept 4 bases outside the gene matches. Germline V gene sequence: CDR1 SGHNT, CDR2 YYREEE (reference sequence). The CDR3 runs 14 residues. This sequence originates from a woman aged 18-70 years with a cervical HPV16 infection that either progressed to CIN3+ or cleared (not recorded which). The V and J genes are TRBV5-4 and TRBJ2-7; 9 nucleotides align to TRBD1. The sequenced material came from blood buffy coat. The CDR3 spells CASSSWTGDYEQYF. The CDR3 bases that were read are TGTGCCAGCAGCTCGTGGACAGGGGACTACGAG.